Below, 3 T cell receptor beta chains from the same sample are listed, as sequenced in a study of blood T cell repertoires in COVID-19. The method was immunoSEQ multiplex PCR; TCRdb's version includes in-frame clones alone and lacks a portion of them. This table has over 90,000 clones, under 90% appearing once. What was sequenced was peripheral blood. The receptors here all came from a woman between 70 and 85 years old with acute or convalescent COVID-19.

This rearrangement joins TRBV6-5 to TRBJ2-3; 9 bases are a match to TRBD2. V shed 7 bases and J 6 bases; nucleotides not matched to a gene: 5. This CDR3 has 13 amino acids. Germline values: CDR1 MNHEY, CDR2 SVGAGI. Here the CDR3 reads CASTTSGGDTQYF. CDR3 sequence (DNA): TGTGCCAGCACGACCAGCGGGGGGGATACGCAGTATTTT.

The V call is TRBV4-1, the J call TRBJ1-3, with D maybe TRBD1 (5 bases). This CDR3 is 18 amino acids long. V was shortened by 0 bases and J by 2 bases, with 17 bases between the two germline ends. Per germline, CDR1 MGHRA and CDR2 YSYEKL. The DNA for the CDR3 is TGCGCCAGCAGCCAAGATAGGGCAGGGATTAGGGCTGGAAACACCATATATTTT. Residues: CASSQDRAGIRAGNTIYF.

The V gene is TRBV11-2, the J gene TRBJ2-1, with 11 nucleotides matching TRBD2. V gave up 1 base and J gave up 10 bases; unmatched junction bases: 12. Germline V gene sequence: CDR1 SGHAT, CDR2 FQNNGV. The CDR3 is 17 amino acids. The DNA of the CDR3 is TGTGCCAGCAGCTTAGCCCTAGCGGGAGGCAAGGGCGGCGAGCAGTTCTTC. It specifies CASSLALAGGKGGEQFF. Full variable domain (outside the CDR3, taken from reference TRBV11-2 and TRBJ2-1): EAGVAQSPRYKIIEKRQSVAFWCNPISGHATLYWYQQILGQGPKLLIQFQNNGVVDDSQLPKDRFSAERLKGVDSTLKIQPAKLEDSAVYLCASSLALAGGKGGEQFFGPGTRLTVL.